A single sample is the source of the 14 T cell receptor beta chains below, sequenced in a study of blood T cell repertoires in COVID-19. The protocol was immunoSEQ multiplex PCR, while the TCRdb copy is restricted to in-frame clones and leaves out a portion. This sample has fewer than 250,000 clones, with 92% found just once. Sequencing used peripheral blood. The receptors shown here come from a man aged 30 to 39 with acute or convalescent COVID-19.

The chain recombines TRBV4-1 with TRBJ2-7, with 12 nucleotides matching TRBD1. CDR1 is MGHRA, CDR2 YSYEKL, per germline. The length of the CDR3 is 14 residues. With 3 bases clipped from V and 4 bases from J, the junction kept 1 base outside the gene matches. The DNA of the CDR3 is TGCGCCAGCAGCCAGGGACAGGGGGCATACGAGCAGTACTTC. This translates into CASSQGQGAYEQYF.

V gene TRBV30 combines with J gene TRBJ2-1; a possible D gene is TRBD1 (6 bases). The CDR3 is made up of 15 amino acids. Trimming removed 4 bases from V and 6 bases from J, with 19 bases in between. CDR1 GTSNPN and CDR2 SVGIG come from the germline V gene (reference sequence). In DNA form, the CDR3 reads TGTGCCTGGAACGCAAAGGGGGTCTCGGCCAATGAGCAGTTCTTC. This encodes CAWNAKGVSANEQFF.

This chain joins TRBV5-1 and TRBJ2-7; D remains ambiguous. This CDR3 region has 12 residues. Germline lookup yields CDR1 SGHRS and CDR2 YFSETQ. V gave up 0 bases and J gave up 3 bases, with 4 bases separating them. CDR3 protein: CASSLARYEQYF. CDR3 sequence (DNA): TGCGCCAGCAGCTTGGCTCGCTACGAGCAGTACTTC.

The J gene is TRBJ2-4, the V gene TRBV10-3, with 7 bases matching TRBD1. Germline loops: CDR1 ENHRY, CDR2 SYGVKD. V lost 3 bases to trimming and J lost 4 bases; unmatched junction nucleotides: 3. The CDR3 loop spans 14 amino acids. CDR3 in DNA: TGTGCCATCAGTGACGGACAGGTAAAAAACATTCAGTACTTC. It encodes CAISDGQVKNIQYF.

The sample holds a few counts of this clone. The chain employs TRBV30 and TRBJ2-7; D is perhaps TRBD1 (6 bases). V was clipped by 3 bases and J by 2 bases, with 17 bases between them. There are 15 residues in the CDR3. The germline V gene encodes CDR1 GTSNPN and CDR2 SVGIG (reference sequence). The chain's CDR3 is CAWRPLQGYTYEQYF. The CDR3 DNA reads TGTGCCTGGAGACCACTCCAGGGGTACACCTACGAGCAGTACTTC.

This clone has at least ten counts. V and J are TRBV5-1 and TRBJ1-1; no reliable D call. Trimming removed 5 bases from V and 1 base from J, with 12 bases in between. This CDR3 comprises 14 residues. Germline CDR1 reads SGHRS; CDR2 reads YFSETQ. CDR3 sequence reads: CASSSSQENTEAFF. Here the CDR3 DNA reads TGCGCCAGCAGTTCCTCCCAGGAGAACACTGAAGCTTTCTTT.

V gene TRBV28 combines with J gene TRBJ1-4, with D possibly matching TRBD1 (6 bases). The CDR3 loop spans 12 amino acids. Trimming removed 11 bases from V and 4 bases from J, with 11 bases in between. Germline V gene sequence: CDR1 MDHEN, CDR2 SYDVKM. CDR3 coding DNA: TGTGCCGCAGGACAGCTTAATGAAAAACTGTTTTTT. Its protein is CAAGQLNEKLFF.

The rearrangement uses TRBV3-1 (or the pseudogene TRBV3-2) and TRBJ2-7, with D perhaps TRBD1 (5 bases). Trimming removed 2 bases at V and 6 bases at J, with 8 bases between. The CDR3 covers 12 residues. In germline, CDR1 is LGHDT, CDR2 YNNKEL (reference sequence). As DNA, the CDR3 is TGTGCCAGCAGCCAACAAGGGGTCGAGCAGTACTTC. This sequence encodes CASSQQGVEQYF.

A single count supports this clone. CDR3 protein: CATSRDWAPNEKLFF. CDR3 nucleotides: TGTGCCACCAGCAGAGATTGGGCGCCTAATGAAAAACTGTTTTTT. The chain employs TRBV15 and TRBJ1-4; D not certain. The germline CDR1 and CDR2 sequences are LNHNV and YYDKDF (reference sequence). The CDR3 extends over 15 amino acids. V shed 0 bases and J shed 3 bases, with 8 bases lying between them.

The chain recombines TRBV28 with TRBJ1-5, with 10 bases identical to TRBD1. The CDR3 consists of 17 residues. Germline CDR1 and CDR2: MDHEN and SYDVKM. V trimming: 6 bases; J trimming: 0 bases; junction bases outside the gene matches: 8. The CDR3 here is CASRTGGFTPSNQPQHF. DNA for the CDR3: TGTGCCAGCAGGACAGGGGGCTTTACACCTAGCAATCAGCCCCAGCATTTT.

The V gene is TRBV18, the J gene TRBJ2-1; no definite D call. This CDR3 is built from 16 residues. The germline CDR1 and CDR2 sequences are KGHSH and LQKENI. Trimming removed 0 bases from V and 5 bases from J, with 14 bases in between. The CDR3 spells CASSPPVTPGHNEQFF. In DNA, the CDR3 is TGTGCCAGCTCACCACCAGTCACTCCTGGGCACAATGAGCAGTTCTTC.

V is TRBV6-5 and J is TRBJ1-2; D is possibly TRBD1 (5 bases). This CDR3 region has 16 residues. Trimming took off 4 bases at V and 1 base at J, with 16 bases between the two ends. Germline lookup yields CDR1 MNHEY and CDR2 SVGAGI. The CDR3 reads CASSLRGRWGNYGYTF. The CDR3 region has the DNA TGTGCCAGCAGTTTACGGGGGAGGTGGGGTAACTATGGCTACACCTTC.

The rearrangement joins TRBV7-8 to TRBJ1-4; 10 bases line up with TRBD1. With 3 bases clipped from V and 2 bases from J, the junction kept 9 bases outside the gene matches. CDR1 is SGHVS, CDR2 FQNEAQ, per germline. This CDR3 has 18 residues. CDR3 DNA sequence: TGTGCCAGCAGCTTCGACGGGACAGGGGTAGCCACTAATGAAAAACTGTTTTTT. Translating gives CASSFDGTGVATNEKLFF.

The gene calls are TRBV3-1 (or the pseudogene TRBV3-2) and TRBJ1-3, with D possibly matching TRBD1 (6 bases). V was pared by 2 bases and J by 4 bases, with 12 bases between. This CDR3 is built from 15 residues. Germline V lookup: CDR1 LGHDT, CDR2 YNNKEL (reference sequence). The CDR3 coding sequence is TGTGCCAGCAGCCAACAGGGGACGGTAGGAAACACCATATATTTT. The encoded protein is CASSQQGTVGNTIYF.